The entry below describes one T cell receptor beta chain. The antigen this receptor binds is unknown. Base qualities are not provided; no much larger clone lies one nucleotide away. TCR beta repertoires were profiled from peripheral blood of some 13 young patients with multiple sclerosis to demonstrate the VDJtools post-analysis software. The patients with multiple sclerosis were children and adolescents between about 6 and 17 years of age. This sample is part of a study of post-analysis software for immune sequencing data (dated by TCRdb to about 2015). Some background on the complete study: The recorded disease courses included relapsing-remitting, secondary progressive and progressive-relapsing multiple sclerosis, and some patients had no subtype annotation. The patient repertoires were compared against 11 previously published healthy control repertoires obtained from donors aged roughly 6 to 25 years. A subset of samples was prepared in parallel using single-end sample barcoding, then pooled and co-amplified after Illumina adapter ligation. Study-wide conclusions, independent of this receptor: Direct clustering with F measure revealed strong co-clustering of samples prepared in the same batch, which led to a batch-effect correction. Multiple sclerosis patients had significantly lower normalized Chao1 diversity than controls, a result that suggests substantial peripheral T-cell clonal expansion. The multiple sclerosis patient group was slightly younger than the control group.

Receptors were amplified or captured by PCR. For sequencing, an Illumina HiSeq 2500 was employed. To reduce PCR and sequencing biases, unique molecular identifiers were built into the TCR beta cDNA libraries. Per 1 to 10 million input T cells, approximately 500,000 cDNA molecules were obtained, such that each molecule approximated one T cell. The same protocol used for the earlier healthy control dataset was applied to prepare and sequence the patient libraries. Within a given batch, samples were prepared together, multiplexed and sequenced on the same HiSeq lane. In the source study's methods: Raw barcoded reads were processed with MIGEC, discarding single-read molecular identifier groups before consensus assembly and CDR3 extraction. VDJtools was used for post-analysis of the clonotype tables, with diversity normalized by down-sampling every dataset to the smallest sample size. In repertoire overlap clustering, CDR3 amino acid sequences, but not nucleotide sequences, were matched to correct batch-related cross-sample contamination. TCRdb's own reprocessing of the public reads used fastp at Q25 and MiXCR and kept productive beta chains. Rows with a matching CDR3 protein are joined into one entry that keeps the most common DNA and genes. The authors' filters were not applied to this entry. This sample gives roughly 620,000 distinct CDR3 sequences in total; 44% of them show up just once. Together, the top ten hold 1.5% to 2% of the sample.

Sequencing was done on a sample of blood. This TCR was recovered from a girl between 5 and 17 years old with multiple sclerosis.

The bases are TGCGCCAGCAGCCAAGATCAGGGAGGCAACTCCTACAATGAGCAGTTCTTC. Its product reads: CASSQDQGGNSYNEQFF. Recombination linked TRBV4-1 to TRBJ2-1, with TRBD2 as a weak D call on 6 bases. Cut back by 0 bases and 0 bases, the V and J ends lie 12 bases apart. The CDR3, from cysteine to phenylalanine, totals 17 residues. CDR3 DNA is the only sequence kept; it has 51 bases, read in frame from the first base. Via the germline V gene, CDR1 is MGHRA and CDR2 YSYEKL.